In its sample, the clone carrying this T cell receptor (beta chain) was seen many times. The record originates from a study of glioma-infiltrating T cells. TCR alpha and beta CDR3 regions were amplified from RNA using iRepertoire nested multiplex PCR. A single record per CDR3 protein comes from TCRdb applying MiXCR to the multiplex PCR reads. The table shows about 210,000 distinct CDR3 sequences, with over 30% occurring only once. What was sequenced was glioma tissue, nonneoplastic brain tissue, or PBMCs (not recorded which). The clonotype originates from a human donor with low-grade glioma or glioblastoma, undergoing nonglioma brain surgery, or in good health (not recorded which).

The CDR3 region is CASNLAGDSYEQYF. As DNA, the CDR3 is TGTGCCAGCAATTTAGCGGGAGACTCCTACGAGCAGTACTTC. The rearrangement links TRBV6-1 to TRBJ2-7, with TRBD2 matching over 9 bases. The CDR3 length is 14 residues. Germline CDR1 reads MNHNS; CDR2 reads SASEGT. The V gene end was trimmed by 7 bases and the J gene end by 0 bases; junction bases not matched to a gene: 4.